These 3 T cell receptor beta chains were sequenced from one sample in a study of radiotherapy plus CTLA-4 blockade in lung cancer. Sequencing was performed with immunoSEQ multiplex PCR; in TCRdb, only in-frame clones are kept and a portion is missing. The table has some 30,000 clones, around 80% seen once. The material sequenced was peripheral blood, taken from a patient treated with radiotherapy plus ipilimumab. The receptors were gathered from a human donor with non-small cell lung cancer that progressed on radiotherapy plus ipilimumab.

This chain uses TRBV7-8 with TRBJ2-2; D call uncertain. The CDR3 spans 15 residues. The V end was cut by 3 bases, the J end by 1 base, with 9 bases between. Looked up from germline, CDR1 is SGHVS and CDR2 is FQNEAQ. CDR3 in amino acids: CASSFPPVNTGELFF. The CDR3 DNA sequence: TGTGCCAGCAGCTTCCCCCCCGTGAACACCGGGGAGCTGTTTTTT.

The V and J genes are TRBV6-5 and TRBJ2-7; TRBD2 matches 7 bases. This CDR3 contains 13 residues. The V gene end was trimmed by 0 bases and the J gene end by 7 bases; junction bases not matched to a gene: 3. The germline CDR1 and CDR2 sequences are MNHEY and SVGAGI. In nucleotides, the CDR3 is TGTGCCAGCAGTTACTCCGAGGGAGGGGAGCAGTACTTC. It is translated as CASSYSEGGEQYF.

The chain uses TRBV20-1 and TRBJ1-1, with D unclear. In germline, CDR1 is DFQATT, CDR2 SNEGSKA (reference sequence). The V and J ends lost 7 bases and 5 bases respectively, with 8 bases between them. The CDR3 loop spans 10 amino acids. CDR3 in DNA: TGCAGTGTTCGGGGAACTGAAGCTTTCTTT. Its protein is CSVRGTEAFF.